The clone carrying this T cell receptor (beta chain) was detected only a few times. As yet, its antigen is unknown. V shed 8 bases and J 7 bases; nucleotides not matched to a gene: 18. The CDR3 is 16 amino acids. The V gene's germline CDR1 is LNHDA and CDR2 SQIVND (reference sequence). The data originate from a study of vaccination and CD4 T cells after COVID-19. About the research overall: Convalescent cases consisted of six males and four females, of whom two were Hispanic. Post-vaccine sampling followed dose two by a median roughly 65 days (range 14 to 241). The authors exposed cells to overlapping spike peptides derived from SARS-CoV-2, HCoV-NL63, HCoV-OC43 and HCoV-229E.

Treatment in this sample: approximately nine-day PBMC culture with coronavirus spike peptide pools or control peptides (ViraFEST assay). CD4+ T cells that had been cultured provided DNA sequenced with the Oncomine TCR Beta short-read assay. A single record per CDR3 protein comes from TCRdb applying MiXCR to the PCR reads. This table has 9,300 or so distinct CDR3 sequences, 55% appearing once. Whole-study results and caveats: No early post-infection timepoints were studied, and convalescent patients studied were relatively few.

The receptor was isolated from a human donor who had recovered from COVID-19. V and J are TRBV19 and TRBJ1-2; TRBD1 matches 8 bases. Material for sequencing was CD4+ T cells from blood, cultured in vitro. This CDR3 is CASAPQGADRGSGYTF. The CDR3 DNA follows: TGTGCCAGTGCACCCCAGGGGGCCGACAGGGGTAGTGGCTACACCTTC.